This T cell receptor (beta chain) comes out of a study of neurological immune-mediated disorders. Regarding time point: technical triplicate 2. Stored at -80 C, 2 million PBMCs were the source of the unsorted libraries. V trimming: 6 bases; J trimming: 0 bases; junction bases outside the gene matches: 8. Germline CDR1 reads SQVTM; CDR2 reads ANQGSEA. CDR3 length: 15 amino acids. This clonotype has only a few counts. TCRdb re-analysed the 5' RACE reads in MiXCR, keeping a single row per CDR3 protein. The sample carries roughly 57,000 distinct CDR3 sequences, 24% recorded once. The chain joins TRBV29-1 to TRBJ1-2; 9 bases line up with TRBD1. The TCR was taken from a man between 60 and 75 years old with HTLV-1-associated myelopathy (HAM/TSP). Sample: PBMCs. Here the CDR3 DNA reads TGCAGCGTGAGGGGGGGACAGGGAGCTAACTATGGCTACACCTTC. This codes for CSVRGGQGANYGYTF.